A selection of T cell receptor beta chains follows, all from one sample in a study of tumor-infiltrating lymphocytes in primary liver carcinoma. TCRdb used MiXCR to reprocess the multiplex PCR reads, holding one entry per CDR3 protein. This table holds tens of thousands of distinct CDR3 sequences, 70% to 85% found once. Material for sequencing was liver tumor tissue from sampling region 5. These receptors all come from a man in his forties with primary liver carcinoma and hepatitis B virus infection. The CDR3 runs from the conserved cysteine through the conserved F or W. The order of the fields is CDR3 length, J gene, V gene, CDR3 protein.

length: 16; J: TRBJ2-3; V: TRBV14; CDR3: CASSHRTGWGADTQYF
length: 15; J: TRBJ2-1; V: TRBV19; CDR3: CASSLSGLSYIEQFF
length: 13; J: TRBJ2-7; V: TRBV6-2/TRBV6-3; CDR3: CTNTSGNSYEQYF
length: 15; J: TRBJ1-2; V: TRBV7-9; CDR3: CASSLAGGAHYGYTF
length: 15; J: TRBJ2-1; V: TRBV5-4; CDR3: CTRSLGGRVYNEQFF
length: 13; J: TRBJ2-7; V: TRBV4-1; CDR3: CASSQGGHYEQYF
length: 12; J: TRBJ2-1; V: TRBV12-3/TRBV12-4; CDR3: CASSPLFNEQFF
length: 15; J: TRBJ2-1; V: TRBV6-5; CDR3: CASSYTPGDCNEQFF
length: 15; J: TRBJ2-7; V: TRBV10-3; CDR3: CAISESTGGSYEQYF
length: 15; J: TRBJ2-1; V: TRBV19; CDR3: CASSPSGTGYNEQFF
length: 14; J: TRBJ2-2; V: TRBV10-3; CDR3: CAIRFAGNTGELFF
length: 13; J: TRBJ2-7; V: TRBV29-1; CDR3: CSVLTGASYEQYF
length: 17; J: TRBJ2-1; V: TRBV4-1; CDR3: CASSQDPASGVPDELFF
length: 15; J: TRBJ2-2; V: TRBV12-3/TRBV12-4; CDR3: CAISLRDTFTGGLFF
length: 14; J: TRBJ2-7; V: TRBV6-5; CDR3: CASRLEGLVYEQYF
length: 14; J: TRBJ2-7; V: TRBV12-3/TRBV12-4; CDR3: CASSPHRLSYEQYF
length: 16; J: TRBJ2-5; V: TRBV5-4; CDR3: CAAPSPPGQGAETQYF
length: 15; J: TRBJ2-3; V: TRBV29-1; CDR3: CSLAWAGGIGDTQYF
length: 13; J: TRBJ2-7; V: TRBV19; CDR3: CASGSGRSYEQYF
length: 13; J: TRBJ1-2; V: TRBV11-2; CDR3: CASGLEGNYSYTF
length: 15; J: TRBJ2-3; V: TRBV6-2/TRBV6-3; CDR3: CASGPGTSSRDTQYF
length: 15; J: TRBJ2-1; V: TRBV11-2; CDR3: CASTGGAGGVNVQFF
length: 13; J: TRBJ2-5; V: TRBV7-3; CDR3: CTSSRDRQETQYF
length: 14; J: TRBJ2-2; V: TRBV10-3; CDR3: CATSGSGGVGELFF
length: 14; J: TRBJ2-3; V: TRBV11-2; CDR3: CASSLSRGPDTQYF
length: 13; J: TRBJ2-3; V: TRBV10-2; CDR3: CDSTQGFELAQFF
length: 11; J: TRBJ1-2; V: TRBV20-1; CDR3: CSANEQTGYTF
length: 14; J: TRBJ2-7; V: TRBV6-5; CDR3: CASSSTDRGYGQYF
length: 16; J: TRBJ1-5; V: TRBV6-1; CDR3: CASSDMGELSDQPQHF
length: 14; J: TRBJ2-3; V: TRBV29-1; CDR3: CSVAPSGDIYTQYF
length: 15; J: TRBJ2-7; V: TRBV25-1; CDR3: CASSERVAEGYEQYF
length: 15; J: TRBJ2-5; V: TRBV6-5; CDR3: CTNRSTSGVQETQYF
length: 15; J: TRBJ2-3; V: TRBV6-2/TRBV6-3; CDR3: CAGSSRSGSTDTRYF
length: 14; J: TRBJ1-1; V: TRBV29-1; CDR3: CSGQMRQRGTGAFF
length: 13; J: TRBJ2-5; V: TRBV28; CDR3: CASSLFGGETQYF
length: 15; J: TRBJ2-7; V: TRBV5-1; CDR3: CASRGATGNSYEQYF
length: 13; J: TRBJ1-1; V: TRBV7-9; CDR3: CASSFMANTEAFF
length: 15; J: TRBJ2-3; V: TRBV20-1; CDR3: CSASQSSGSMDTQYF
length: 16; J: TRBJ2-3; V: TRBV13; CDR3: CASTERKGRGTDTQYF
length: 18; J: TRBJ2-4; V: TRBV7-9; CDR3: CASSFGIRGLKGKNIQYF
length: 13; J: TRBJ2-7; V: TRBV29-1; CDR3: CSVLAESSYEQYF
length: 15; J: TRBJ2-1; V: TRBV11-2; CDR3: CAQGQDQPSYNEQFF
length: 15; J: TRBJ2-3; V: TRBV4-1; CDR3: CASSQVSDITDTQYF
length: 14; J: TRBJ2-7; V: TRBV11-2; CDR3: CTSSLTDTAQEQYF
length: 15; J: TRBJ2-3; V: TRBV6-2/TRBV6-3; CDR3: CASSPGTTSTDTQYF
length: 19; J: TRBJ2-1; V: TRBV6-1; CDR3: CASSNHAGKAAVGSDEQFF
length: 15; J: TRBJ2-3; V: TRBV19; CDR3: CASSRFGTATDTQYF
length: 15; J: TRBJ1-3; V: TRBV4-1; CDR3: CTSSQAWTAGNTIYF
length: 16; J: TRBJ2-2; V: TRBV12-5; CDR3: CASGSPGTTNTGELFF
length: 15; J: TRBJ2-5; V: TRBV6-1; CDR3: CASSEVRTGGETQYF
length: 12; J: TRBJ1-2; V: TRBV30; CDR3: CARNDRDCGYTF
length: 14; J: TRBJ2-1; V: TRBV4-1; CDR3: CDSQVSSSSGEQFF
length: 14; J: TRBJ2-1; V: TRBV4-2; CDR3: CASSQDSDNLAQFF
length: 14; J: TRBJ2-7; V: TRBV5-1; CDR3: CTTASRAGASEQYF
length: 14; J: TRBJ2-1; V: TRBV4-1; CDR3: CASSQVGEYNKQFF
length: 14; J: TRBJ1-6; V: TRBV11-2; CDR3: CASNLQGANSPLHF
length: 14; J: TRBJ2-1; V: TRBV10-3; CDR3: CAFSPTATRDEQFF
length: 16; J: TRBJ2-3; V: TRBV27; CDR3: CASSLIAGGYTDTQYF
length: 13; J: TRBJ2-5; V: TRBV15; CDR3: CATSRGGVETQYF